Below are 18 T cell receptor beta chains sequenced from a single sample in a study of blood T cell repertoires in COVID-19. Assay used: immunoSEQ multiplex PCR; TCRdb lists only in-frame clones, some missing. The data contain about 220,000 clones, around 87% of them singletons. The source material was PBMCs or T cells enriched from blood (not recorded which). These receptor sequences come from a woman younger than 35 in a cohort exposed to, infected with or recovered from COVID-19 (not recorded which).

The rearrangement links TRBV7-2 to TRBJ2-2; 10 bases are shared with TRBD2. CDR3 length: 17 residues. The trim removed 9 bases at V and 1 base at J, leaving 11 bases unmatched. Germline CDR1 is SGHTA and CDR2 is FQGNSA. The DNA of the CDR3 is TGTGCCAGGATAGCGGGAGGAATACAGGAGAACACCGGGGAGCTGTTTTTT. Translated: CARIAGGIQENTGELFF.

The chain carries TRBV11-2 and TRBJ1-2; D ambiguous. Germline loops: CDR1 SGHAT, CDR2 FQNNGV. The CDR3 is made up of 17 amino acids. V gave up 6 bases and J gave up 7 bases, with 27 bases separating them. In DNA, the CDR3 is TGTGCCAGCAGACAACCCCCCCGCGGAGGCTCGCGGGCTGGCTACACCTTC. This sequence encodes CASRQPPRGGSRAGYTF.

In this sample, this clone turned up a few times. This chain links TRBV12-3 or TRBV12-4 with TRBJ1-6; D call uncertain. The length of the CDR3 is 11 residues. Trimming stripped 5 bases from V and 7 bases from J, with 3 bases between. CDR3 sequence reads: CASSLNSPLHF. The CDR3 bases are TGTGCCAGCAGTCTCAATTCACCCCTCCACTTT.

This chain connects TRBV5-1 to TRBJ1-1, with 8 bases aligning to TRBD1. V was pared by 4 bases and J by 0 bases, with 8 bases of the junction left unmatched. This CDR3 has 16 residues. The germline CDR1 and CDR2 sequences are SGHRS and YFSETQ. This chain's CDR3 is CASSLGQGRMNTEAFF. CDR3 sequence (DNA): TGCGCCAGCAGCCTCGGACAGGGTCGGATGAACACTGAAGCTTTCTTT.

This rearrangement joins TRBV7-9 to TRBJ1-6; 10 nucleotides agree with TRBD1. The CDR3 consists of 14 residues. Germline lookup yields CDR1 SEHNR and CDR2 FQNEAQ (reference sequence). V gave up 3 bases and J gave up 9 bases; unmatched junction bases: 2. CDR3 loop: CASSLGQGSSPLHF. CDR3 coding DNA: TGTGCCAGCAGCTTGGGACAGGGGTCTTCACCCCTCCACTTT.

The chain joins TRBV7-3 to TRBJ2-1; 9 bases align to TRBD2. Germline loops: CDR1 SGHTA, CDR2 FQGTGA. The CDR3 runs 15 residues. V was clipped by 1 base and J by 8 bases; unmatched bases: 6. The CDR3 DNA reads TGTGCCAGCAGCTTAAGGGGTAGCGGGAGCGATGAGCAGTTCTTC. Amino acid sequence: CASSLRGSGSDEQFF.

V is TRBV6-1 and J is TRBJ1-5, with TRBD1 matching 11 bases. V lost 3 bases to trimming and J lost 0 bases; unmatched junction nucleotides: 4. Germline V gene lookup returns CDR1 MNHNS and CDR2 SASEGT. This CDR3 comprises 17 residues. The CDR3: CASSDRTGGFSNQPQHF. The DNA for the CDR3 is TGTGCCAGCAGTGACCGGACAGGGGGCTTTAGCAATCAGCCCCAGCATTTT.

This chain links TRBV5-6 with TRBJ1-2; the D is unclear. V was cut by 2 bases and J by 4 bases, with 12 bases left in between. CDR1 and CDR2 (germline): SGHDT, YYEEEE. The CDR3 is 14 residues long. The CDR3 DNA is TGTGCCAGCAGCTTTCGCGAATCGGGCTATGGCTACACCTTC. It is translated as CASSFRESGYGYTF.

The rearrangement uses TRBV6-5 and TRBJ1-5; tentative D call: TRBD1 (5 bases). The CDR3 consists of 16 residues. The ends were cut back, 0 bases at V and 2 bases at J, with 11 bases in the middle. Per germline, CDR1 MNHEY and CDR2 SVGAGI. The DNA of the CDR3 is TGTGCCAGCAGTTACTCGAGAATACAGGGCAATCAGCCCCAGCATTTT. Protein product: CASSYSRIQGNQPQHF.

Only one count was recorded for this clone. The chain uses TRBV7-8 and TRBJ1-5; D is ambiguous. The ends were cut back, 0 bases at V and 0 bases at J, with 3 bases in the middle. Germline V gives CDR1 SGHVS, CDR2 FQNEAQ. The length of the CDR3 is 14 residues. The CDR3 DNA is TGTGCCAGCAGCTTAGCAGCTAGCAATCAGCCCCAGCATTTT. Amino acid sequence: CASSLAASNQPQHF.

Points on this clone: One end of the junction varies from germline; a read error may be responsible. The V gene is TRBV7-8, the J gene TRBJ1-1, with no clear D. CDR3 size: 15 residues. Germline-derived CDR1 and CDR2 are SGHVS and FQNEAQ. The CDR3 is CASSLVLTGNPEAFF. CDR3 coding DNA: TGTGCCAGCAGCTTAGTGCTTACGGGGAACCCTGAAGCTTTCTTT.

Notes on this clone: Other DNA sequences within the sample encode an identical CDR3. The rearrangement joins TRBV5-1 to TRBJ2-3; 12 bases fit TRBD2. CDR1 SGHRS and CDR2 YFSETQ come from the germline V gene. V shed 3 bases, J shed 2 bases, and the junction held 4 bases outside the gene matches. The length of the CDR3 is 16 residues. The CDR3 DNA follows: TGCGCCAGCAGCTCCGGACTAGCGGGGTCCACAGATACGCAGTATTTT. Residues: CASSSGLAGSTDTQYF.

The chain has TRBV7-3 and TRBJ2-1; 10 nucleotides line up with TRBD2. The junction had 4 bases not matched to a gene; V was cut back by 1 base and J by 7 bases. This CDR3 spans 15 amino acids. Per germline, CDR1 SGHTA and CDR2 FQGTGA. CDR3 coding DNA: TGTGCCAGCAGCTTAATAGCGGGGGGCCGAAATGAGCAGTTCTTC. It translates to CASSLIAGGRNEQFF.

This rearrangement joins TRBV2 to TRBJ1-5; possibly TRBD1 for D (5 bases). Germline V CDR1 and CDR2: SNHLY, FYNNEI. This CDR3 is 14 amino acids long. Trimming removed 5 bases at V and 9 bases at J, with 17 bases between. The CDR3 spells CASSLVRAGGPQHF. CDR3 nucleotide sequence: TGTGCCAGCAGTCTAGTCCGGGCCGGGGGGCCCCAGCATTTT.

This clone was observed once. The chain links TRBV28 to TRBJ2-1, with D perhaps matching TRBD1 (6 bases). V lost 6 bases and J 7 bases, leaving 16 bases between the germline ends. This CDR3 region has 14 residues. Germline-derived CDR1 and CDR2 are MDHEN and SYDVKM. The CDR3: CASSPRTAWNEQFF. The DNA for the CDR3 is TGTGCCAGCAGCCCCCGGACAGCATGGAATGAGCAGTTCTTC.

Details on this clone: The sample carries other DNA sequences with the same CDR3. This chain links TRBV18 with TRBJ1-1, with D tentatively TRBD1 (6 bases). Per the germline V gene, CDR1 is KGHSH and CDR2 is LQKENI. V was cut by 3 bases and J by 2 bases, with 7 bases left in between. This CDR3 spans 13 amino acids. The CDR3 DNA sequence: TGTGCCAGCTCACCGGGACAAAACACTGAAGCTTTCTTT. Its protein product is CASSPGQNTEAFF.

The rearrangement uses TRBV28 and TRBJ2-3, with 9 positions matching TRBD2. V trimming: 10 bases; J trimming: 1 base; junction bases outside the gene matches: 9. The CDR3 totals 15 residues. Germline CDR1 MDHEN, CDR2 SYDVKM. CDR3 in amino acids: CAIIVAGGGTDTQYF. CDR3 coding DNA: TGTGCCATCATTGTCGCGGGGGGGGGCACAGATACGCAGTATTTT. Variable domain in full (rest from reference TRBV28 and TRBJ2-3): DVKVTQSSRYLVKRTGEKVFLECVQDMDHENMFWYRQDPGLGLRLIYFSYDVKMKEKGDIPEGYSVSREKKERFSLILESASTNQTSMYLCAIIVAGGGTDTQYFGPGTRLTVL.

In DNA, the CDR3 is TGTGTCAGAAGCTACCGGGACAGGACTAGCAATCAGCCCCAGCATTTT. Protein: CVRSYRDRTSNQPQHF. The chain couples TRBV7-5 to TRBJ1-5; the D segment call TRBD1 is taken from the table without a DNA check. TRBV7-5 counts as a pseudogene. The CDR3 totals 16 residues.